This entry lists 27 T cell receptor beta chains sequenced from one sample in a study of neurological immune-mediated disorders. TCRdb re-called the 5' RACE reads through MiXCR, storing one row per CDR3 protein. Among around 20,000 distinct CDR3 sequences listed, 27% were seen once. What was sequenced was PBMCs. These receptors all stem from a man in his forties or fifties with HTLV-1-associated myelopathy (HAM/TSP).

This clonotype was seen a handful of times. The chain combines TRBV20-1 with TRBJ1-5, with D possibly TRBD1 on 5 matching bases. Germline V gene lookup returns CDR1 DFQATT and CDR2 SNEGSKA (reference sequence). V lost 2 bases to trimming and J lost 5 bases, with 16 bases between them. The CDR3 is 15 amino acids. The DNA of the CDR3 is TGCAGTGCTAGACAAACGTGGGGGTTCGATCAGCCCCAGCATTTT. Translated, it gives CSARQTWGFDQPQHF.

The rearrangement uses TRBV5-1 and TRBJ2-1; 7 positions match TRBD2. This CDR3 comprises 15 residues. Germline V CDR1 and CDR2: SGHRS, YFSETQ. The J segment lost 4 bases and the V segment lost 0 bases, leaving 4 bases of the junction unmatched. The CDR3 loop is CASSLVTGGYNEQFF. The CDR3 DNA reads TGCGCCAGCAGCTTGGTCACGGGGGGTTACAATGAGCAGTTCTTC.

Turning to this clonotype: An end of the junction differs from the germline gene, which may be a read error. The chain employs TRBV6-2 or TRBV6-3 and TRBJ2-1, with 7 positions matching TRBD1. The CDR3 spans 14 residues. Germline loops: CDR1 MNHEY, CDR2 SVGEGT. The CDR3 region is CANSYRDSPPEQFF. The CDR3 DNA follows: TGTGCCAACAGTTACCGGGACAGTCCCCCTGAGCAGTTCTTC.

The chain is built from TRBV6-5 and TRBJ2-5; no definite D call. CDR3 length: 14 amino acids. With 5 bases removed from V and 5 bases from J, the gap between germline ends came to 15 bases. Per the germline V gene, CDR1 is MNHEY and CDR2 is SVGAGI. CDR3 nucleotide sequence: TGTGCCAGCAGTCCCCGAGGCGTCGAGGAGACCCAGTACTTC. It is translated as CASSPRGVEETQYF.

The rearrangement joins TRBV12-3 or TRBV12-4 to TRBJ1-5, with TRBD1 matching over 9 bases. V gave up 1 base and J gave up 7 bases; unmatched junction bases: 8. The length of the CDR3 is 16 residues. CDR3 in DNA: TGTGCCAGCAGTTTAGGGGGGACAGGGATAAGACAGCCCCAGCATTTT. Translated, it gives CASSLGGTGIRQPQHF.

About this clonotype: The CDR3 ends on some other residue instead of the conserved phenylalanine or tryptophan, so this is likely a read error. The chain combines TRBV5-1 with TRBJ1-2; 8 nucleotides line up with TRBD1. CDR1 and CDR2 from the germline V gene are SGHRS and YFSETQ. The CDR3 totals 13 residues. The trim removed 5 bases at V and 6 bases at J, leaving 6 bases unmatched. Here the CDR3 reads CASRSTGVDGYTL. CDR3 bases: TGCGCCAGCAGGTCGACAGGGGTGGATGGCTACACCTTA.

This clonotype was counted ten times or more. V and J are TRBV7-2 and TRBJ1-6, with D hard to call. The CDR3 is 13 residues long. The V and J ends lost 3 bases and 14 bases respectively, with 14 bases between them. Germline V CDR1 and CDR2: SGHTA, FQGNSA. CDR3 in amino acids: CASSFGRLEALHF. DNA of the CDR3: TGTGCCAGCAGCTTTGGACGATTGGAGGCCCTCCACTTT.

This chain links TRBV7-7 with TRBJ1-2; D uncertain. V lost 4 bases and J lost 6, with 18 bases in between. Germline V gene sequence: CDR1 SSHAT, CDR2 FNYEAQ (reference sequence). This CDR3 contains 15 residues. The CDR3 coding sequence is TGTGCCAGCAGCTCCAGAAGACGGAGGGAAAATGGCTACACCTTC. It codes for CASSSRRRRENGYTF.

The chain is built from TRBV4-2 and TRBJ2-3, with D possibly called TRBD1 or TRBD2 (5 bases each). The V and J ends lost 4 bases and 6 bases respectively, with 14 bases between them. The length of the CDR3 is 14 residues. In germline, CDR1 is LGHNA, CDR2 YNFKEQ. CDR3 DNA: TGTGCCAGCAGCCTCTCCGGGACCCAGGATACGCAGTATTTT. The encoded protein is CASSLSGTQDTQYF.

The chain links TRBV7-2 to TRBJ2-1; no clear D. This CDR3 comprises 15 residues. The germline CDR1 and CDR2 sequences are SGHTA and FQGNSA. The V gene lost 7 bases and the J gene lost 0 bases, with 13 bases spanning the gap. CDR3 sequence reads: CASTFNSFSYNEQFF. In DNA form, the CDR3 reads TGTGCCAGCACCTTTAATTCGTTCTCCTACAATGAGCAGTTCTTC.

V is TRBV10-3 and J is TRBJ1-4; a possible D gene is TRBD1 (5 bases). The CDR3 has 13 residues. V lost 10 bases and J lost 8, with 17 bases in between. Germline CDR1 is ENHRY and CDR2 is SYGVKD. This CDR3 reads CATRQREDEKLFF. As DNA, the CDR3 is TGTGCCACTCGACAGCGGGAGGACGAAAAACTGTTTTTT.

V usage is TRBV7-2 and J usage is TRBJ1-2; D remains ambiguous. Germline assignment: CDR1 SGHTA and CDR2 FQGNSA. Trimming took off 1 base at V and 1 base at J, with 7 bases between the two ends. CDR3 size: 14 residues. CDR3 sequence (DNA): TGTGCCAGCAGCTTAGGACCGATTAACTATGGCTACACCTTC. Translating gives CASSLGPINYGYTF.

This sequence joins TRBV20-1 and TRBJ2-3, with 7 nucleotides matching TRBD2. The CDR3 sequence is 15 residues long. Germline CDR1 is DFQATT and CDR2 is SNEGSKA (reference sequence). With V trimmed by 1 base and J by 0 bases, 4 bases remained unmatched. The CDR3 reads CSARGGGFSTDTQYF. In nucleotides, the CDR3 is TGCAGTGCTAGAGGGGGGGGGTTTAGCACAGATACGCAGTATTTT.

Many counts were recorded for this clonotype. The V call is TRBV20-1, the J call TRBJ1-1, with TRBD1 identical over 7 bases. This CDR3 region has 12 residues. V shed 0 bases, J shed 7 bases, and the junction held 2 bases outside the gene matches. Germline-derived CDR1 and CDR2 are DFQATT and SNEGSKA (reference sequence). The CDR3: CSARDGDSEAFF. The DNA of the CDR3 is TGCAGTGCTAGAGACGGGGACAGTGAAGCTTTCTTT.

The CDR3 reads CASSPAEALGANYGYTF. The CDR3 bases are TGCGCCAGCAGCCCAGCGGAGGCATTAGGAGCTAACTATGGCTACACCTTC. J is TRBJ1-2 and V is TRBV5-1; D is ambiguous. V gave up 4 bases and J gave up 0 bases, with 19 bases separating them. The CDR3 loop spans 17 amino acids. Germline V gene lookup returns CDR1 SGHRS and CDR2 YFSETQ. Full variable domain (missing parts from reference TRBV5-1 and TRBJ1-2): KAGVTQTPRYLIKTRGQQVTLSCSPISGHRSVSWYQQTPGQGLQFLFEYFSETQRNKGNFPGRFSGRQFSNSRSEMNVSTLELGDSALYLCASSPAEALGANYGYTFGSGTRLTVV.

This clonotype was counted ten times or more. This chain uses TRBV12-3 or TRBV12-4 with TRBJ1-5; TRBD1 might be the D (6 bases). Trimming removed 6 bases from V and 5 bases from J, with 14 bases in between. This CDR3 has 14 amino acids. CDR3 region: CASSDGGGHQPQHF. In DNA, the CDR3 is TGTGCCAGCAGCGATGGGGGGGGCCATCAGCCCCAGCATTTT.

The V and J genes are TRBV2 and TRBJ1-2; possible D gene TRBD1, 6 bases. Germline CDR1 SNHLY, CDR2 FYNNEI. Trimming removed 6 bases at V and 3 bases at J, with 11 bases between. This CDR3 comprises 13 residues. The CDR3 DNA reads as TGTGCCAGCAGGGCGGGACAAGACTATGGCTACACCTTC. It translates to CASRAGQDYGYTF.

The rearrangement links TRBV20-1 to TRBJ1-1; 7 bases agree with TRBD1. Germline CDR1 DFQATT, CDR2 SNEGSKA (reference sequence). The CDR3 is made up of 12 amino acids. V shed 6 bases and J 4 bases; nucleotides not matched to a gene: 5. The DNA of the CDR3 is TGCAGTGCCCGGCAGGGGGGCACTGAAGCTTTCTTT. It is translated as CSARQGGTEAFF.

This clonotype came up many times. Here the CDR3 reads CASTSSAAGTDTQYF. The CDR3 coding sequence is TGTGCCAGCACTTCTAGCGCCGCTGGCACAGATACGCAGTATTTT. The gene calls are TRBV12-3 or TRBV12-4 and TRBJ2-3; D possibly corresponds to TRBD2 (6 bases). V lost 7 bases and J lost 1, with 15 bases in between. This CDR3 region has 15 residues.

Notes on this clonotype: One end of the junction does not line up with germline, which may come from a read error. The genes are TRBV9 and TRBJ2-3; D perhaps matches TRBD2 (6 bases). This CDR3 has 15 residues. CDR1 is SGDLS, CDR2 YYNGEE, per germline. CDR3 residues: CASNVVPSGPDTQYF. The CDR3 DNA reads as TGTGCCAGCAACGTAGTCCCAAGCGGGCCAGATACGCAGTATTTT.

This sequence joins TRBV5-1 and TRBJ2-1; 9 nucleotides match TRBD2. This CDR3 region has 16 residues. Per germline, CDR1 SGHRS and CDR2 YFSETQ. V shed 4 bases, J shed 6 bases, and the junction held 11 bases outside the gene matches. CDR3 nucleotide sequence: TGCGCCAGCAGCAGCGAACCGGGACTAGCCGTCAATGAGCAGTTCTTC. It codes for CASSSEPGLAVNEQFF.

The CDR3 DNA sequence: TGCAGTGCCATGGGGGAAAGGGGCTACACCTTC. Translating it yields CSAMGERGYTF. This chain connects TRBV20-1 to TRBJ1-2, with D perhaps TRBD1 (5 bases). The length of the CDR3 is 11 residues. The V and J ends lost 6 bases and 8 bases respectively, with 13 bases between them. The germline V gene encodes CDR1 DFQATT and CDR2 SNEGSKA (reference sequence).

Written as DNA, the CDR3 is TGCGCCAGCAGACTAGCGGGGGAGACCGATGAGCAGTTCTTC. Its translation: CASRLAGETDEQFF. The chain is built from TRBV5-1 and TRBJ2-1; 11 bases are a match to TRBD2. The CDR3 is 14 residues long. Germline trimming cut 5 bases from V and 8 bases from J; bases unmatched to any gene: 6. CDR1 is SGHRS, CDR2 YFSETQ, per germline.

This sequence joins TRBV5-5 and TRBJ2-6; D call uncertain. The CDR3 is made up of 16 amino acids. Germline V lookup: CDR1 SGHKS, CDR2 YYEKEE (reference sequence). Trimming stripped 0 bases from V and 0 bases from J, with 7 bases between. The CDR3 loop reads CASSLGVSSGANVLTF. CDR3 DNA: TGTGCCAGCAGCTTGGGAGTCTCCTCTGGGGCCAACGTCCTGACTTTC.

In its sample, this clonotype was seen a few times. This chain uses TRBV5-1 with TRBJ2-7, with 7 bases fitting TRBD1. The CDR3 extends over 14 amino acids. Unmatched junction bases numbered 5, after V lost 0 bases and J lost 5 bases. Germline values: CDR1 SGHRS, CDR2 YFSETQ. Here the CDR3 DNA reads TGCGCCAGCAGCTTGGGACAGGGATTCGACGAGCAGTACTTC. This gives the protein CASSLGQGFDEQYF.

The chain carries TRBV10-2 and TRBJ1-4; weak D call: TRBD1 (5 bases). V dropped 2 bases and J dropped 12 bases, with 7 bases sitting between them. The CDR3 runs to 11 residues. The germline gives CDR1 WSHSY, CDR2 SAAADI. The CDR3 spells CASSEAGELFF. The DNA of the CDR3 is TGCGCCAGCAGTGAGGCGGGGGAACTGTTTTTT.

The chain combines TRBV9 with TRBJ2-3, with 9 bases identical to TRBD2. Germline V CDR1 and CDR2: SGDLS, YYNGEE. After removal of 0 bases from V and 4 bases from J, the junction contained 3 bases not matched to a gene. CDR3 length equals 15 residues. The chain's CDR3 is CASSVASGGPDTQYF. The CDR3 bases are TGTGCCAGCAGCGTAGCGAGCGGGGGGCCAGATACGCAGTATTTT.